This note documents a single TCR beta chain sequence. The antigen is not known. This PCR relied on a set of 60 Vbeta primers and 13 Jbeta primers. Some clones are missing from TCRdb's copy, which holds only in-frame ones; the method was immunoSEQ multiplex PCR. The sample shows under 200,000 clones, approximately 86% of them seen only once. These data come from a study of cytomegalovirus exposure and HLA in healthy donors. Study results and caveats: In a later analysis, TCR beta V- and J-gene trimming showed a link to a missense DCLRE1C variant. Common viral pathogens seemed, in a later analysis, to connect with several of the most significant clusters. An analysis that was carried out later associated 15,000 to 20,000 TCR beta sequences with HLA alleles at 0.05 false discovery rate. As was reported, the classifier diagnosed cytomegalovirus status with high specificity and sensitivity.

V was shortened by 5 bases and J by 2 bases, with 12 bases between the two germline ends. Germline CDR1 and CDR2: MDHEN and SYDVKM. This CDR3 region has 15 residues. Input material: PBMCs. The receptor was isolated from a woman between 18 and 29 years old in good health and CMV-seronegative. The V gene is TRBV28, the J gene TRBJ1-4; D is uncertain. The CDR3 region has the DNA TGTGCCAGCAGTCTATCCACACAGACTAATGAAAAACTGTTTTTT. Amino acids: CASSLSTQTNEKLFF.